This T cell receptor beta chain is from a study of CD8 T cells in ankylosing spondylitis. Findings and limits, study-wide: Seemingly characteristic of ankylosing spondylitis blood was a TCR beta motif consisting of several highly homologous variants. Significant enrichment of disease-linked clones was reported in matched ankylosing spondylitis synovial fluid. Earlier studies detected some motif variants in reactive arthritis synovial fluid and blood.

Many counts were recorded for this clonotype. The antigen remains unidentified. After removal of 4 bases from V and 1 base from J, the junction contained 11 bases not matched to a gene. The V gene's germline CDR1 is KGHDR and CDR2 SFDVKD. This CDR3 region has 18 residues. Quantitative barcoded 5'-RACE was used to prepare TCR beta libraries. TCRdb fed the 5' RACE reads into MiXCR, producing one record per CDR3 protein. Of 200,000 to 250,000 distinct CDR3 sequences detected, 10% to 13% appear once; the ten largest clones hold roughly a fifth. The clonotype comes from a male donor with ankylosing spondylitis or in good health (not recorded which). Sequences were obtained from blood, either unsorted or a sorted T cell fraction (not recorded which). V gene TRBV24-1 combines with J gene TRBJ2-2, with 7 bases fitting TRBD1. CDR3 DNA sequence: TGTGCCACCAGTGACAATACAGGGGAAACGGGGAACACCGGGGAGCTGTTTTTT. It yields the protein CATSDNTGETGNTGELFF.